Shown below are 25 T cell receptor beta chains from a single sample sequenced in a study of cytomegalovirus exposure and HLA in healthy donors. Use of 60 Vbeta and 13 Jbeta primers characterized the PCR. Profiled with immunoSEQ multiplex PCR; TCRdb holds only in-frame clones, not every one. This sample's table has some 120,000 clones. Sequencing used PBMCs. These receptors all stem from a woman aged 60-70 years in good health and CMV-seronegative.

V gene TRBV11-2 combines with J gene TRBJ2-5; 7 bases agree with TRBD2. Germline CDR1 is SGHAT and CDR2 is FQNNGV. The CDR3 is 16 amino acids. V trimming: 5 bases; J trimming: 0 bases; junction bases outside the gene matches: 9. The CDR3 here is CASSPTEAGYQETQYF. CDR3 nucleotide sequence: TGTGCCAGCAGCCCCACGGAAGCGGGGTACCAAGAGACCCAGTACTTC. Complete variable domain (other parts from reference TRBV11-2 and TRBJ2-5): EAGVAQSPRYKIIEKRQSVAFWCNPISGHATLYWYQQILGQGPKLLIQFQNNGVVDDSQLPKDRFSAERLKGVDSTLKIQPAKLEDSAVYLCASSPTEAGYQETQYFGPGTRLLVL.

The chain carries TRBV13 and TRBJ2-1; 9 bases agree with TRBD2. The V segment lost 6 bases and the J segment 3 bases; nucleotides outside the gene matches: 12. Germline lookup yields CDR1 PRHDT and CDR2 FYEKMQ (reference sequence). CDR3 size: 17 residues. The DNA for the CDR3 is TGTGCCAGCAGTCCAGCGGGAGCGCGGGGGGGCTACAATGAGCAGTTCTTC. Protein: CASSPAGARGGYNEQFF.

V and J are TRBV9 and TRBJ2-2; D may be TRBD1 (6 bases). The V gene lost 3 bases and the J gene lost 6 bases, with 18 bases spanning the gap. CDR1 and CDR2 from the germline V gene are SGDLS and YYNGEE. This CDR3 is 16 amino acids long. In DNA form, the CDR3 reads TGTGCCAGCAGCGACCCTCAGGGGCTTGGAGCCGGGGAGCTGTTTTTT. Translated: CASSDPQGLGAGELFF. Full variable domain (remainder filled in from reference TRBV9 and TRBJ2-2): DSGVTQTPKHLITATGQRVTLRCSPRSGDLSVYWYQQSLDQGLQFLIQYYNGEERAKGNILERFSAQQFPDLHSELNLSSLELGDSALYFCASSDPQGLGAGELFFGEGSRLTVL.

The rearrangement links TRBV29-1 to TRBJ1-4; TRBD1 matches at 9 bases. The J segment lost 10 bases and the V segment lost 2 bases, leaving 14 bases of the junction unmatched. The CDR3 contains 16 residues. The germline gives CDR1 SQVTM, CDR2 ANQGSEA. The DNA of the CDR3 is TGCAGCGTTGAACTCCCGGGACAGGGAGAGGACGGAAAACTGTTTTTT. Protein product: CSVELPGQGEDGKLFF. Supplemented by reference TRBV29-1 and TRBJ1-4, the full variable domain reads SAVISQKPSRDICQRGTSLTIQCQVDSQVTMMFWYRQQPGQSLTLIATANQGSEATYESGFVIDKFPISRPNLTFSTLTVSNMSPEDSSIYLCSVELPGQGEDGKLFFGSGTQLSVL.

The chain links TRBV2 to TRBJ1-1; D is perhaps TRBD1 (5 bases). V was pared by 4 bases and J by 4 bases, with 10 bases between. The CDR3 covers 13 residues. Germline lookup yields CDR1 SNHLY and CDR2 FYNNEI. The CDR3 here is CASSGDSGTEAFF. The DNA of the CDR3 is TGTGCCAGCAGTGGTGACAGTGGCACTGAAGCTTTCTTT. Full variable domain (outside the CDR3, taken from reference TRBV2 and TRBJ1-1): EPEVTQTPSHQVTQMGQEVILRCVPISNHLYFYWYRQILGQKVEFLVSFYNNEISEKSEIFDDQFSVERPDGSNFTLKIRSTKLEDSAMYFCASSGDSGTEAFFGQGTRLTVV.

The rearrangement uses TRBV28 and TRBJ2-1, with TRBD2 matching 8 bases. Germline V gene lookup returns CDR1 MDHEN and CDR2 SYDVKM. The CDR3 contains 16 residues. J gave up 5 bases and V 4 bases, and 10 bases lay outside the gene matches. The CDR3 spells CASSSPTAGGHNEQFF. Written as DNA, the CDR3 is TGTGCCAGCAGTTCCCCAACCGCGGGGGGCCACAATGAGCAGTTCTTC. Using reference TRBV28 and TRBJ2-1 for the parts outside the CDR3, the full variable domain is DVKVTQSSRYLVKRTGEKVFLECVQDMDHENMFWYRQDPGLGLRLIYFSYDVKMKEKGDIPEGYSVSREKKERFSLILESASTNQTSMYLCASSSPTAGGHNEQFFGPGTRLTVL.

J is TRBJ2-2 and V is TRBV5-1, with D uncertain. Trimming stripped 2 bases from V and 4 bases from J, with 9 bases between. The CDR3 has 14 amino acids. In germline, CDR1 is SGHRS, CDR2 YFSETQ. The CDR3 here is CASSFSPSTGELFF. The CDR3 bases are TGCGCCAGCAGCTTCTCCCCGAGCACCGGGGAGCTGTTTTTT. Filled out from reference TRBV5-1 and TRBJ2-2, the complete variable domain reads KAGVTQTPRYLIKTRGQQVTLSCSPISGHRSVSWYQQTPGQGLQFLFEYFSETQRNKGNFPGRFSGRQFSNSRSEMNVSTLELGDSALYLCASSFSPSTGELFFGEGSRLTVL.

The CDR3 DNA is TGTGCCAGCAGGCGCGTCAGGGGGAACACCGGGGAGCTGTTTTTT. Amino acids: CASRRVRGNTGELFF. The chain uses TRBV6-5 and TRBJ2-2, with D possibly being TRBD1 (6 bases). Trimming took 6 bases from V and 1 from J, leaving 12 bases between them. CDR1 MNHEY and CDR2 SVGAGI come from the germline V gene. The CDR3 is 15 residues long.

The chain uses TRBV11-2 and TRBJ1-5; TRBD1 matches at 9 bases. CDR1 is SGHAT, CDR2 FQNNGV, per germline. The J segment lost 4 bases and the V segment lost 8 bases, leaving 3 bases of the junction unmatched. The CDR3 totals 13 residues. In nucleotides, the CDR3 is TGTGCCAGCGGGACAGGGCTAAATCAGCCCCAGCATTTT. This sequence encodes CASGTGLNQPQHF.

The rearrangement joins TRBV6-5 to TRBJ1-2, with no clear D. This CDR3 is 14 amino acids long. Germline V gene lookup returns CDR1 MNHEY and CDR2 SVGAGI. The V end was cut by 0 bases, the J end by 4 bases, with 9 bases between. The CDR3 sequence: CASSYSPDTYGYTF. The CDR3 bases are TGTGCCAGCAGTTACTCCCCAGATACCTATGGCTACACCTTC.

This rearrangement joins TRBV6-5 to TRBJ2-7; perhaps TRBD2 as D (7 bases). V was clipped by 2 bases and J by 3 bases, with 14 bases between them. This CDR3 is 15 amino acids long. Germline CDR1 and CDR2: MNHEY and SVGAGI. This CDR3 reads CASSYGGRGIYEQYF. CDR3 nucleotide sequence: TGTGCCAGCAGTTACGGGGGGAGGGGGATCTACGAGCAGTACTTC.

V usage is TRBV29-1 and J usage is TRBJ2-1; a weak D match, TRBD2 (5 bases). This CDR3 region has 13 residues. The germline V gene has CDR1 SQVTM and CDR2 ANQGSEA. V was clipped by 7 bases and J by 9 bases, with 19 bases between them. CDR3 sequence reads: CSAEGRPTREQFF. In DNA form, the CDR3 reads TGCAGCGCCGAAGGGAGACCAACTCGTGAGCAGTTCTTC.

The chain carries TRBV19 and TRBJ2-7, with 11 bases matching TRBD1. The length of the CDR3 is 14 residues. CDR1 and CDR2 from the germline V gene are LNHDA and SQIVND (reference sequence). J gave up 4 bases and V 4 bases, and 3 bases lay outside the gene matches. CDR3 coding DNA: TGTGCCAGTAGTACCGGACAGGGGGCGTACGAGCAGTACTTC. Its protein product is CASSTGQGAYEQYF. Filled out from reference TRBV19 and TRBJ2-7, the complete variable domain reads DGGITQSPKYLFRKEGQNVTLSCEQNLNHDAMYWYRQDPGQGLRLIYYSQIVNDFQKGDIAEGYSVSREKKESFPLTVTSAQKNPTAFYLCASSTGQGAYEQYFGPGTRLTVT.

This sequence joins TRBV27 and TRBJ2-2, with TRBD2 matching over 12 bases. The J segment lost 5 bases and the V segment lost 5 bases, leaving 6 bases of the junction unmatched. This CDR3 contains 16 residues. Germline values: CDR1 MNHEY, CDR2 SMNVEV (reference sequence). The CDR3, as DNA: TGTGCCAGCAGTCCTCTAGCGGGGGGGCTTACCGGGGAGCTGTTTTTT. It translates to CASSPLAGGLTGELFF.

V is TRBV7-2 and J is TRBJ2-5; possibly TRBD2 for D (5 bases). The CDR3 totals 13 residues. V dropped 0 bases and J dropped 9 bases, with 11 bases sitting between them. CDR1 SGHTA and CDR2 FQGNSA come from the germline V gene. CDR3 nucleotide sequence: TGTGCCAGCAGCTTAGCGAGGGCCCACGCCCAGTACTTC. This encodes CASSLARAHAQYF.

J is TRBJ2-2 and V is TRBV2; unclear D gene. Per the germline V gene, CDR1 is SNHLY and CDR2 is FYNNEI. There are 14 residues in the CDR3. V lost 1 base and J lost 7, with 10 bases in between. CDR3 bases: TGTGCCAGCAGTGAAGGATTATTAGACGGGGAGCTGTTTTTT. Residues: CASSEGLLDGELFF.

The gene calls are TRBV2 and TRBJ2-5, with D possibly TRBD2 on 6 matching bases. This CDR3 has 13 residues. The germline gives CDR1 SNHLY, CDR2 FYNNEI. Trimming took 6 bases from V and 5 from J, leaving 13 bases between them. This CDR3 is CASRQTSWETQYF. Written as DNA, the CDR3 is TGTGCCAGCAGGCAGACTAGTTGGGAGACCCAGTACTTC. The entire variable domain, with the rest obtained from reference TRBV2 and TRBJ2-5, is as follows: EPEVTQTPSHQVTQMGQEVILRCVPISNHLYFYWYRQILGQKVEFLVSFYNNEISEKSEIFDDQFSVERPDGSNFTLKIRSTKLEDSAMYFCASRQTSWETQYFGPGTRLLVL.

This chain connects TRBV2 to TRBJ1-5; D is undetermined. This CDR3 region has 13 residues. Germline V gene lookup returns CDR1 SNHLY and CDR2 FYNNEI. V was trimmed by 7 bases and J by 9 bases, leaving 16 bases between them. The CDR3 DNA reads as TGTGCCAGCAACAGTCGCCCCCTGGTGCCCCAGCATTTT. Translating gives CASNSRPLVPQHF.

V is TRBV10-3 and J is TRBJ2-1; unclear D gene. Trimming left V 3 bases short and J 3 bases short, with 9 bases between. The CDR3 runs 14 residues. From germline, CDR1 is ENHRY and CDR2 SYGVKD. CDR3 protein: CAISDVHSYNEQFF. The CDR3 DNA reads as TGTGCCATCAGTGATGTCCACAGCTACAATGAGCAGTTCTTC.

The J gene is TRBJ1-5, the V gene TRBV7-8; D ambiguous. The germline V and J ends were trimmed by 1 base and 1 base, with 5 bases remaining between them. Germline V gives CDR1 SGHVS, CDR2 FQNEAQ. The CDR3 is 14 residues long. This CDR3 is CASSLEISNQPQHF. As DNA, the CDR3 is TGTGCCAGCAGCTTAGAAATAAGCAATCAGCCCCAGCATTTT.

The CDR3 nucleotides are TGTGCCAGTAGTATCCTACAGGGGGCCGGGACAGATACGCAGTATTTT. It specifies CASSILQGAGTDTQYF. J is TRBJ2-3 and V is TRBV19; 9 bases align to TRBD1. V shed 3 bases and J 3 bases; nucleotides not matched to a gene: 7. The CDR3 is 16 residues long. Per germline, CDR1 LNHDA and CDR2 SQIVND (reference sequence).

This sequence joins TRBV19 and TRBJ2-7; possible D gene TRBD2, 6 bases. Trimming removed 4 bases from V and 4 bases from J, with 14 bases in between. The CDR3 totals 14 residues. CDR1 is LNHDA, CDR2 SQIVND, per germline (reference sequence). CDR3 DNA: TGTGCCAGTAGTAGCGCCGGGACTCTTTACGAGCAGTACTTC. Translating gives CASSSAGTLYEQYF.

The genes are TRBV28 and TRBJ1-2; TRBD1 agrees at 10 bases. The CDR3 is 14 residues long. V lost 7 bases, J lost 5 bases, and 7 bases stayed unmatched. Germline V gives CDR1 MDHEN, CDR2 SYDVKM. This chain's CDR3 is CASITGTGEYGYTF. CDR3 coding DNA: TGTGCCAGCATCACCGGGACAGGGGAATATGGCTACACCTTC.

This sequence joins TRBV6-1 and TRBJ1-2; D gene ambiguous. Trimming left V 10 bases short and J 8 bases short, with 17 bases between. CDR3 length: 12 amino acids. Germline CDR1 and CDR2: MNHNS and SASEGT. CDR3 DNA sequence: TGTGCCACCGAGTTAGCGGGGAACGGCTACACCTTC. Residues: CATELAGNGYTF.

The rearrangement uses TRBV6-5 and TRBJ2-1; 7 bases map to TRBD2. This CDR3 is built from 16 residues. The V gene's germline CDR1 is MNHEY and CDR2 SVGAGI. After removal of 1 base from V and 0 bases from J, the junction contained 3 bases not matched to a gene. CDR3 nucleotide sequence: TGTGCCAGCAGTTACTTTTCTAGCGGCTCCTACAATGAGCAGTTCTTC. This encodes CASSYFSSGSYNEQFF.